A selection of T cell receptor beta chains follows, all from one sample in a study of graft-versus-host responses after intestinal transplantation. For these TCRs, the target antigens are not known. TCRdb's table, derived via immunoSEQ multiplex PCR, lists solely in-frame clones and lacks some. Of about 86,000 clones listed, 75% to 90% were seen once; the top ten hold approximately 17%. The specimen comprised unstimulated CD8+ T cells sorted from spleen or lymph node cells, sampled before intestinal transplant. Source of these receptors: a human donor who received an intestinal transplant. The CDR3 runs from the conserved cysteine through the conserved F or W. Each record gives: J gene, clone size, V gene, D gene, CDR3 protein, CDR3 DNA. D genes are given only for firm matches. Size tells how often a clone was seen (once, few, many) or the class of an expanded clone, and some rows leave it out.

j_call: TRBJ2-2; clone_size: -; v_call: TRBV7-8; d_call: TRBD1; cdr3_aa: CASAQGTEIILNTGELFF; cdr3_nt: TGTGCCAGCGCCCAGGGGACAGAGATTATTCTGAACACCGGGGAGCTGTTTTTT
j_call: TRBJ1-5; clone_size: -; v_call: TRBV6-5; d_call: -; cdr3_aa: CASSGGFFSNQPQHF; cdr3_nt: TGTGCCAGCAGTGGGGGATTTTTCAGCAATCAGCCCCAGCATTTT
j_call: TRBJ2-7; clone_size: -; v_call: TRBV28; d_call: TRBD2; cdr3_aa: CASSQLGTSGSEQYF; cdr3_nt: TGTGCCAGCAGCCAACTTGGGACTAGCGGGAGCGAGCAGTACTTC
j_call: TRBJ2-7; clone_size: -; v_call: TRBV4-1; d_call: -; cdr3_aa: CASSQHPQDEQYF; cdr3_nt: TGCGCCAGCAGCCAACACCCACAGGACGAGCAGTACTTC
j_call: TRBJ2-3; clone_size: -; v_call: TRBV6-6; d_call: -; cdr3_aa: CASSYYQGWTDTQYF; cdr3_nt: TGTGCCAGCAGTTATTATCAGGGGTGGACAGATACGCAGTATTTT
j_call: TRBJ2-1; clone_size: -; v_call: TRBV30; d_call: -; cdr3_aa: CAWSVEGDEQFF; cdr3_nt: TGTGCCTGGAGTGTAGAGGGCGATGAGCAGTTCTTC
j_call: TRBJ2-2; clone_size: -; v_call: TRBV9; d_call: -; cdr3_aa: CASSVARGQGTGELFF; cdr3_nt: TGTGCCAGCAGCGTAGCTCGGGGGCAAGGCACCGGGGAGCTGTTTTTT
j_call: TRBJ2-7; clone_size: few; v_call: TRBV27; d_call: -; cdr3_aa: CASRPGGGGAYEQYF; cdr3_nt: TGTGCCAGCAGACCAGGGGGCGGGGGGGCCTACGAGCAGTACTTC
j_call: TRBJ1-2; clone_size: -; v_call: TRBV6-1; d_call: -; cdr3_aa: CASSREFHYGYTF; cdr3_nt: TGTGCCAGCAGTCGAGAGTTTCACTATGGCTACACCTTC
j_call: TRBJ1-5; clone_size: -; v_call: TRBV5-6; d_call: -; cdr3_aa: CASSLGAGIHQPQHF; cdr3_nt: TGTGCCAGCAGCTTGGGCGCAGGGATTCATCAGCCCCAGCATTTT
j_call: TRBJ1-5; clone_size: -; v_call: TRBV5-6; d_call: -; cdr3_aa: CASSLSYSNQPQHF; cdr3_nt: TGTGCCAGCAGCTTGAGTTATAGCAATCAGCCCCAGCATTTT
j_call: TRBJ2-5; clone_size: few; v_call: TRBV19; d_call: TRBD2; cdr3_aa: CASSIGGRAGETQYF; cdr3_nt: TGTGCCAGTAGTATCGGCGGGAGGGCTGGAGAGACCCAGTACTTC
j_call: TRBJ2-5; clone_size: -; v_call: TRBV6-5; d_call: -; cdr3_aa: CASSYSLGGAGETQYF; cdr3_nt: TGTGCCAGCAGTTACTCCCTCGGAGGGGCAGGGGAGACCCAGTACTTC
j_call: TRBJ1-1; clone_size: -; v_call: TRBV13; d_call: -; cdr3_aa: CASSWEDRSLGTEAFF; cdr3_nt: TGTGCCAGCAGCTGGGAAGACAGGTCCTTGGGCACTGAAGCTTTCTTT
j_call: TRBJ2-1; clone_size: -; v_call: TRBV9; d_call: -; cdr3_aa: CASSVENEQFF; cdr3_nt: TGTGCCAGCAGCGTAGAAAATGAGCAGTTCTTC
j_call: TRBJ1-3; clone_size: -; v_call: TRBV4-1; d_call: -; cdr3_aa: CASSLRGRGNTIYF; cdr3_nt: TGCGCCAGCAGCCTAAGGGGGAGAGGAAACACCATATATTTT
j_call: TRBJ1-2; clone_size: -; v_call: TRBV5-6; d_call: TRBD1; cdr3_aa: CASYSQGAGYGYTF; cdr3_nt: TGTGCCAGCTATAGCCAGGGGGCCGGCTATGGCTACACCTTC
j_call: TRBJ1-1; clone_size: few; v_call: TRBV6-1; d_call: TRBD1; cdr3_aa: CASSERGQGGTEAFF; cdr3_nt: TGTGCCAGCAGTGAGAGGGGACAGGGGGGGACTGAAGCTTTCTTT
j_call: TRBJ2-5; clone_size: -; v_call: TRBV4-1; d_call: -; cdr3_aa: CASSQGFAGQETQYF; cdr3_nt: TGCGCCAGCAGCCAAGGTTTTGCAGGCCAAGAGACCCAGTACTTC
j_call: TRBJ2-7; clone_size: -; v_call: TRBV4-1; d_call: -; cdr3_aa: CASSQDGYEQYF; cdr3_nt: TGCGCCAGCAGCCAAGATGGCTACGAGCAGTACTTC
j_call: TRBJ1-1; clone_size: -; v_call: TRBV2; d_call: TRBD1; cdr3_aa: CASSPGQGGNTEAFF; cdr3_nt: TGTGCCAGCAGTCCGGGACAGGGAGGGAACACTGAAGCTTTCTTT
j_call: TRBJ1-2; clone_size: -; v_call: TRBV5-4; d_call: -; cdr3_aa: CASDDRIPGKTYGYTF; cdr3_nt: TGTGCCAGCGATGATCGCATACCAGGAAAGACCTATGGCTACACCTTC
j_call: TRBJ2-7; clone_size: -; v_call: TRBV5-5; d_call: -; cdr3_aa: CASSSYRFPYEQYF; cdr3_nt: TGTGCCAGCAGCAGCTACAGGTTTCCCTACGAGCAGTACTTC
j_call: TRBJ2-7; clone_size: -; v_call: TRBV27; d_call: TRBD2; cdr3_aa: CASSLEATSGMYEQYF; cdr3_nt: TGTGCCAGCAGTTTAGAGGCGACTAGCGGGATGTACGAGCAGTACTTC
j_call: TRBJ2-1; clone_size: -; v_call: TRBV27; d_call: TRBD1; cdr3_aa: CASSLPPDRGRDNEQFF; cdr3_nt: TGTGCCAGCAGTTTACCCCCGGACAGGGGTCGAGACAATGAGCAGTTCTTC
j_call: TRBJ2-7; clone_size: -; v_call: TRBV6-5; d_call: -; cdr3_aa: CASSYSRRYEQYF; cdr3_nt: TGTGCCAGCAGTTACTCCCGCAGGTACGAGCAGTACTTC
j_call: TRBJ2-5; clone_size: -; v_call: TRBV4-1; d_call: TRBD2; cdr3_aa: CASSQDPGLAGGLQETQYF; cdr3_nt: TGCGCCAGCAGCCAAGATCCGGGACTAGCGGGGGGCTTACAAGAGACCCAGTACTTC
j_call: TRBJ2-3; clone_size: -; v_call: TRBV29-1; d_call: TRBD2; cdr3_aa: CSVDSSGIPDTQYF; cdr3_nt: TGCAGCGTTGATAGTAGCGGGATCCCAGATACGCAGTATTTT
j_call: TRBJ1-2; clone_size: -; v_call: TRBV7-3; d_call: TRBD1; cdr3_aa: CASSVNINFPGQKYFPPSSYGYTF; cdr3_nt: TGTGCCAGCAGCGTAAATATAAACTTCCCGGGACAGAAATACTTTCCCCCAAGTTCTTATGGCTACACCTTC
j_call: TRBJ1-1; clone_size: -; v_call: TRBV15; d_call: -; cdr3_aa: CATSRGGKPLNTEAFF; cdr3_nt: TGTGCCACCAGCAGGGGGGGGAAACCCTTGAACACTGAAGCTTTCTTT
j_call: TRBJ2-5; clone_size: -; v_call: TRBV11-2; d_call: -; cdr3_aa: CASSRRYQETQYF; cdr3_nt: TGTGCCAGCAGCCGCAGGTACCAAGAGACCCAGTACTTC
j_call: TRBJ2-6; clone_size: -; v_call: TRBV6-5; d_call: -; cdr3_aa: CASSDPGSGANVLTF; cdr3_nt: TGTGCCAGCAGCGATCCAGGGTCTGGGGCCAACGTCCTGACTTTC
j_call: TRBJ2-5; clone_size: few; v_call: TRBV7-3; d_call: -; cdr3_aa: CASSSPGMGETQYF; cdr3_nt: TGTGCCAGCAGCTCCCCGGGGATGGGGGAGACCCAGTACTTC
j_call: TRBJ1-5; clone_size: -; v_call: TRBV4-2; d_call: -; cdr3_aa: CASSQEVLNQPQHF; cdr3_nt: TGTGCCAGCAGCCAAGAGGTCCTCAATCAGCCCCAGCATTTT
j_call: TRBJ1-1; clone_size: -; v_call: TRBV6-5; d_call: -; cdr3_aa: CASSLSNTEAFF; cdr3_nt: TGTGCCAGCAGTCTGTCGAACACTGAAGCTTTCTTT
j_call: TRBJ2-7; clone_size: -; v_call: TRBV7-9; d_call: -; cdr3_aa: CASSLWLGEQYF; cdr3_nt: TGTGCCAGCAGCTTATGGTTGGGCGAGCAGTACTTC
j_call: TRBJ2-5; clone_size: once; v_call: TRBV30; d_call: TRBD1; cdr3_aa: CAWSPDREETQYF; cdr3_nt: TGTGCCTGGAGTCCGGACAGGGAAGAGACCCAGTACTTC